These 5 T cell receptor beta chains were all obtained from the same sample, sequenced in a study of control samples from healthy donors and cancer patients. Measured with immunoSEQ multiplex PCR; TCRdb has only the in-frame clones, and not every one. Found here are tens of thousands of clones, 86% of them singletons; the top ten hold roughly 1.3%. Material for sequencing was blood. The receptors were gathered from a woman aged 45-65 years in good health.

The CDR3 loop is CASGGQGSAGELFF. Written as DNA, the CDR3 is TGCGCCAGCGGGGGCCAGGGTTCTGCCGGGGAGCTGTTTTTT. The rearrangement uses TRBV5-1 and TRBJ2-2; D is perhaps TRBD1 (6 bases). The CDR3 length is 14 residues. Deletions cut 7 bases from V and 6 bases from J, with 16 bases between. Germline CDR1 is SGHRS and CDR2 is YFSETQ. Full variable domain (remainder filled in from reference TRBV5-1 and TRBJ2-2): KAGVTQTPRYLIKTRGQQVTLSCSPISGHRSVSWYQQTPGQGLQFLFEYFSETQRNKGNFPGRFSGRQFSNSRSEMNVSTLELGDSALYLCASGGQGSAGELFFGEGSRLTVL.

The CDR3 nucleotides are TGTGCCAGCAGCTTCACAGGGGAAGAGACCCAGTACTTC. As protein: CASSFTGEETQYF. V is TRBV7-2 and J is TRBJ2-5, with 7 bases fitting TRBD1. The CDR3 is made up of 13 amino acids. The V gene's germline CDR1 is SGHTA and CDR2 FQGNSA. Trimming took 3 bases from V and 3 from J; bases not matched to a gene: 1.

The chain recombines TRBV5-6 with TRBJ1-1; possible D gene TRBD1, 6 bases. Germline V gene data show CDR1 as SGHDT and CDR2 as YYEEEE. V lost 4 bases to trimming and J lost 0 bases, with 10 bases between them. The CDR3 runs 14 residues. The CDR3 here is CASSETGMNTEAFF. In DNA form, the CDR3 reads TGTGCCAGCAGCGAGACAGGCATGAACACTGAAGCTTTCTTT. The full variable domain, with the rest looked up from reference TRBV5-6 and TRBJ1-1, is DAGVTQSPTHLIKTRGQQVTLRCSPKSGHDTVSWYQQALGQGPQFIFQYYEEEERQRGNFPDRFSGHQFPNYSSELNVNALLLGDSALYLCASSETGMNTEAFFGQGTRLTVV.

The V and J genes are TRBV7-2 and TRBJ2-5; tentative D call: TRBD1 (6 bases). This CDR3 has 14 residues. Germline CDR1 reads SGHTA; CDR2 reads FQGNSA. With 5 bases removed from V and 2 bases from J, the gap between germline ends came to 12 bases. This CDR3 is CASSIQGWQETQYF. CDR3 nucleotide sequence: TGTGCCAGCAGCATACAGGGATGGCAAGAGACCCAGTACTTC.

This chain connects TRBV6-1 to TRBJ1-2; 8 bases fit TRBD1. This CDR3 region has 15 residues. The germline gives CDR1 MNHNS, CDR2 SASEGT. Germline trimming cut 0 bases from V and 4 bases from J; bases unmatched to any gene: 4. The CDR3 loop is CASSEAAGGAYGYTF. CDR3 in DNA: TGTGCCAGCAGTGAAGCAGCAGGGGGCGCCTATGGCTACACCTTC.